The present TCR beta chain was sequenced within a study of read filtering for tumor transcriptome and immune sequencing. Study overall: Among patients, under 20 were male and some 15 female, aged about 45 to 80 (mean about 69). About 8 patients were R-ISS I, 16 were R-ISS II, over 5 were R-ISS III. General observations from the study: Compared with RNA-seq, IR-seq gave much higher clonotype depth and reliability.

This clonotype has at least ten counts. Its antigen is unidentified. Every patient had bone marrow sampled while the disease was active. The germline V gene has CDR1 SGDLS and CDR2 YYNGEE. Trimming stripped 3 bases from V and 8 bases from J, with 21 bases between. CDR3 length: 16 amino acids. This library used approximately 390 ng RNA and molecular barcoded adaptors spanning alpha/delta and beta/gamma chains. TCRdb re-called the reads through MiXCR, storing one row per CDR3 protein. Found here are more than 45,000 distinct CDR3 sequences, around an eighth of them singletons; the top ten hold approximately 16%.

Input material: a population of CD138-negative cells sorted from bone marrow. The clonotype originates from a donor aged 40 or over with multiple myeloma. This rearrangement joins TRBV9 to TRBJ2-1, with D possibly TRBD1 on 6 matching bases. For the CDR3, the DNA is TGTGCCAGCAGCGAGCTAGGACAGTTGGGTAGTCATGAGCAGTTCTTC. Protein product: CASSELGQLGSHEQFF.